This T cell receptor (beta chain) was sequenced during a study of shared clonotypes between healthy human individuals. Trimming took off 4 bases at V and 2 bases at J, with 10 bases between the two ends. This CDR3 contains 14 residues. The germline V gene has CDR1 LNHDA and CDR2 SQIVND (reference sequence). The repertoire was sequenced with immunoSEQ multiplex PCR; TCRdb's copy has only in-frame clones and lacks some. The sample holds hundreds of thousands of clones, 55% to 85% seen once. The sample was memory CD4+ T cells sorted from blood. Subset given: CD45RA-negative fraction. The receptor comes from a young woman in good health. The chain has TRBV19 and TRBJ2-3, with D tentatively TRBD2 (6 bases). DNA of the CDR3: TGTGCCAGTAGTAAGGACTATACCACAGATACGCAGTATTTT. Translated: CASSKDYTTDTQYF.